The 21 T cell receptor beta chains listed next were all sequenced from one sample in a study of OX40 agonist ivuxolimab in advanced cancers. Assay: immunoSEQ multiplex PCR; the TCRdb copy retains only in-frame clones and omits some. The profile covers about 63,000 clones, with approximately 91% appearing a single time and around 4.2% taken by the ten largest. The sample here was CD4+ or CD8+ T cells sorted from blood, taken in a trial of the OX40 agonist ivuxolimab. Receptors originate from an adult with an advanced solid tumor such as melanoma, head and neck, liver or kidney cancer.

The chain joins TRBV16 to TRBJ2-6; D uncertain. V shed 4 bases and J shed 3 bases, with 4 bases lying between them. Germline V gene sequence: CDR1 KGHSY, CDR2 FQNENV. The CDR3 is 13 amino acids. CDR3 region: CASSPLGANVLTF. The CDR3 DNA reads TGTGCCAGCAGCCCTCTTGGGGCCAACGTCCTGACTTTC. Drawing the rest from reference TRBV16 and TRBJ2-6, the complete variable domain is GEEVAQTPKHLVRGEGQKAKLYCAPIKGHSYVFWYQQVLKNEFKFLISFQNENVFDETGMPKERFSAKCLPNSPCSLEIQATKLEDSAVYFCASSPLGANVLTFGAGSRLTVL.

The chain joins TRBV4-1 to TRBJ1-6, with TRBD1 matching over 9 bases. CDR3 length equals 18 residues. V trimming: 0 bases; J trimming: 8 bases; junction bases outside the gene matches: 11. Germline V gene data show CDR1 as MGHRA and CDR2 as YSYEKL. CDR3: CASSQDLPRTGEHSPLHF. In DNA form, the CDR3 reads TGCGCCAGCAGCCAAGATCTCCCCCGGACAGGGGAGCATTCACCCCTCCACTTT.

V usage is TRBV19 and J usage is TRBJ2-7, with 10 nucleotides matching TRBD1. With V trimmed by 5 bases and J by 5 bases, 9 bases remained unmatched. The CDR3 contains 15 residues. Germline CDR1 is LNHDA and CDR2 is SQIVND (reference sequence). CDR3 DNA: TGTGCCAGTAGTGCCTGGACAGGGGGGGTTGACGAGCAGTACTTC. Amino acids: CASSAWTGGVDEQYF.

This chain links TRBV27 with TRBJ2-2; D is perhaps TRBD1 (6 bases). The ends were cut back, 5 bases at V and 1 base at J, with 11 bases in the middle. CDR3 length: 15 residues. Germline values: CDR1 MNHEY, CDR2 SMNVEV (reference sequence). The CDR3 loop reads CASSLGTRNTGELFF. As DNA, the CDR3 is TGTGCCAGCAGTCTCGGGACACGGAACACCGGGGAGCTGTTTTTT.

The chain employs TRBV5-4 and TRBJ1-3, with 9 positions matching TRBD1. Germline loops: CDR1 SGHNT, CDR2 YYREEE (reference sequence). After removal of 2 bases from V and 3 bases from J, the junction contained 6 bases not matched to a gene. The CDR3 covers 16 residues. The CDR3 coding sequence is TGTGCCAGCAGCTTACGGGACAGGGTTTATGGAAACACCATATATTTT. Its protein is CASSLRDRVYGNTIYF.

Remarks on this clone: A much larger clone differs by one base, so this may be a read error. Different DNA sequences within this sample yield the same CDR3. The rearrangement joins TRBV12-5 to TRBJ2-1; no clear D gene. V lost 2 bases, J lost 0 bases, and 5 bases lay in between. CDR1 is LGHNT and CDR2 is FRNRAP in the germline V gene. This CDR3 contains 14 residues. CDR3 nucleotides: TGTGCTAGTGGTTTGTGGGGCTCCTACAATGAGCAGTTCTTC. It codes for CASGLWGSYNEQFF.

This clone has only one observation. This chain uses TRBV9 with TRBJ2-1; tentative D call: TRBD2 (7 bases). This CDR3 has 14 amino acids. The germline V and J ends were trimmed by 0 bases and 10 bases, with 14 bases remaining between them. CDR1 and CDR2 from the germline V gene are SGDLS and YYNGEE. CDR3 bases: TGTGCCAGCAGCGTAGTCCCGGGGGGCAAGGAGCAGTTCTTC. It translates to CASSVVPGGKEQFF.

The CDR3 region has the DNA TGTGCCAGCAGTTCTAGGGGCTACACTGAAGCTTTCTTT. Translated: CASSSRGYTEAFF. The chain uses TRBV28 and TRBJ1-1, with D possibly TRBD1 on 5 matching bases. There are 13 residues in the CDR3. The V end lost 4 bases, the J end lost 3 bases, and 9 bases lay between the germline ends. CDR1 and CDR2 from the germline V gene are MDHEN and SYDVKM.

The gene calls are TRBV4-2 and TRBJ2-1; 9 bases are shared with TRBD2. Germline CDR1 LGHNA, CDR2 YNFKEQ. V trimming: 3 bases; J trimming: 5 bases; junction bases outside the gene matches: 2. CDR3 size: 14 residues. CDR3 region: CASSHASGDNEQFF. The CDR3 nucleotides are TGTGCCAGCAGCCACGCTAGCGGGGACAATGAGCAGTTCTTC.

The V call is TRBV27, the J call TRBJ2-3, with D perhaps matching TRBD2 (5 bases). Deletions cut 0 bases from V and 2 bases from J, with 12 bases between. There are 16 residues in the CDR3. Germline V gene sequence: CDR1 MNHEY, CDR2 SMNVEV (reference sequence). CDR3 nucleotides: TGTGCCAGCAGTTTATCGACGAGGGAAGTCACAGATACGCAGTATTTT. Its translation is CASSLSTREVTDTQYF.

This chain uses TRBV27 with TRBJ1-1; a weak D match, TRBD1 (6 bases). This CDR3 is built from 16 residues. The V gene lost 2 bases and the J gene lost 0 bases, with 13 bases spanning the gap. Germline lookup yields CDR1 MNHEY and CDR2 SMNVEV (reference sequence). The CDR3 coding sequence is TGTGCCAGCAGTTTAGGGGGCCCTCGGTTGAACACTGAAGCTTTCTTT. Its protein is CASSLGGPRLNTEAFF.

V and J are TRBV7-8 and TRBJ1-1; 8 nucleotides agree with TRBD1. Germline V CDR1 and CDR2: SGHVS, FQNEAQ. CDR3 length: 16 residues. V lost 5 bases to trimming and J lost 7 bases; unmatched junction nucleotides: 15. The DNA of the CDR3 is TGTGCCAGCAGCCCGCCGACAGGGGTAAGGTCTAATGAAGCTTTCTTT. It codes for CASSPPTGVRSNEAFF. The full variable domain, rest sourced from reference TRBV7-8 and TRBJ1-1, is GAGVSQSPRYKVAKRGQDVALRCDPISGHVSLFWYQQALGQGPEFLTYFQNEAQLDKSGLPSDRFFAERPEGSVSTLKIQRTQQEDSAVYLCASSPPTGVRSNEAFFGQGTRLTVV.

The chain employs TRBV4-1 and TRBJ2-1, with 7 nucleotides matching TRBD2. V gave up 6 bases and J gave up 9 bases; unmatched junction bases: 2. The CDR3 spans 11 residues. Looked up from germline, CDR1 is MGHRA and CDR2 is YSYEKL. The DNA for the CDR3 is TGCGCCAGCAGGAGCGGGGTTGAGCAGTTCTTC. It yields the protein CASRSGVEQFF.

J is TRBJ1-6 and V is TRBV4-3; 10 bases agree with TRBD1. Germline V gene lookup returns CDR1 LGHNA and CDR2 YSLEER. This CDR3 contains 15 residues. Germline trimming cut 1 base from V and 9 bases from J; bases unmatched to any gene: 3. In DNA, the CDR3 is TGCGCCAGCAGCCAAGGGACAGGGGGGGGTTCACCCCTCCACTTT. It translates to CASSQGTGGGSPLHF.

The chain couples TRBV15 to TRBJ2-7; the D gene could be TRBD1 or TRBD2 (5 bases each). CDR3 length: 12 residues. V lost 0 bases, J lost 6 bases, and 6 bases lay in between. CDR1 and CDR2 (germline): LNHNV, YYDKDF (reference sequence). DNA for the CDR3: TGTGCCACCAGCAGAGATGGGACCGAGCAGTACTTC. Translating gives CATSRDGTEQYF.

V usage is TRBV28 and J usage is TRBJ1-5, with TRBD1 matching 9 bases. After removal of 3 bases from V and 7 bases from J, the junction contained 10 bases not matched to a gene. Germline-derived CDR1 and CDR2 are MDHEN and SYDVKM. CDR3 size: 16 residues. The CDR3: CASSFVGTGLLQPQHF. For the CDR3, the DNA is TGTGCCAGCAGTTTTGTAGGGACAGGGCTTCTCCAGCCCCAGCATTTT.

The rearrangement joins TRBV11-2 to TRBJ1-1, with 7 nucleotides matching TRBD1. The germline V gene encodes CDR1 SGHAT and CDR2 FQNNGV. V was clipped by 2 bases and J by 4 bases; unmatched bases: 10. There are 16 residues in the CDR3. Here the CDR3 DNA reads TGTGCCAGCAGCTTAAGCACAGGGGTTCGATTCACTGAAGCTTTCTTT. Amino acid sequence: CASSLSTGVRFTEAFF.

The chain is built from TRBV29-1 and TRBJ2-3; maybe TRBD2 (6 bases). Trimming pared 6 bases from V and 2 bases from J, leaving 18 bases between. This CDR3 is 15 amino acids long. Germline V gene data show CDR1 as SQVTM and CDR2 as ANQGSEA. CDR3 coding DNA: TGCAGCGTCGGGAGTGTATGGGACCCCACAGATACGCAGTATTTT. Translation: CSVGSVWDPTDTQYF.

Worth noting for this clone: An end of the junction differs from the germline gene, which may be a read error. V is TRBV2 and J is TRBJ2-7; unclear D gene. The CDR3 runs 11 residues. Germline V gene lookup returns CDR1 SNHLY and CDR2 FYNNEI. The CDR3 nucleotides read TGTGCCAGCAGTGACGGTCAGACACTACACTTC. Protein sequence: CASSDGQTLHF.

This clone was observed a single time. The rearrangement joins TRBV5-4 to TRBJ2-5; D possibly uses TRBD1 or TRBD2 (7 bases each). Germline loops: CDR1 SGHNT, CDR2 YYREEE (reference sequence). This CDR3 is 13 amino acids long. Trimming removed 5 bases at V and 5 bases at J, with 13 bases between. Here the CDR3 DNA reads TGTGCCAGCAGGTCAGGGGGAGGGGAGACCCAGTACTTC. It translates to CASRSGGGETQYF.

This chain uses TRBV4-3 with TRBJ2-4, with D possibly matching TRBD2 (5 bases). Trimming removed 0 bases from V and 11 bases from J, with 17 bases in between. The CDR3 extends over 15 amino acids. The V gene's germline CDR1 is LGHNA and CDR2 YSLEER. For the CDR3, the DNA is TGCGCCAGCAGCCAAGATTCGGGGTCGCCGGTCGTTCAGTACTTC. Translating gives CASSQDSGSPVVQYF.